These 24 T cell receptor beta chains were sequenced from one sample in a study of Ad26.COV2.S vaccination and SARS-CoV-2 variants. The treatment is: 15 to 20 received Ad26.COV2.S at low or high dose, single or two shots; about five received placebo; per-sample allocation not given. Vaccine and placebo recipients were sampled on day 63 after the first injection. Generated by immunoSEQ multiplex PCR, the TCRdb table keeps only in-frame clones and is missing some. The sample gives roughly 300,000 clones, less than 90% of which show up once; 6.4% is in the top ten. The sample consisted of peripheral blood, taken in a trial of Ad26.COV2.S vaccine versus placebo. The receptor source for this set is a person between 18 and 65 years old who received the Ad26.COV2.S COVID-19 vaccine or a placebo.

V is TRBV7-8 and J is TRBJ2-1, with 9 bases identical to TRBD2. CDR3 length: 15 amino acids. The germline CDR1 and CDR2 sequences are SGHVS and FQNEAQ. V gave up 1 base and J gave up 4 bases; unmatched junction bases: 2. The CDR3 bases are TGTGCCAGCAGCTTAGGACTAGCGGTATACAATGAGCAGTTCTTC. Translating gives CASSLGLAVYNEQFF.

This rearrangement joins TRBV12-5 to TRBJ2-1; 8 bases match TRBD2. The V and J ends lost 7 bases and 7 bases, in that order; junction bases with no gene match: 12. The CDR3 consists of 15 residues. Germline V gene data show CDR1 as LGHNT and CDR2 as FRNRAP. The CDR3 region is CASVQFGGVRNEQFF. CDR3 in DNA: TGTGCTAGTGTCCAATTCGGGGGGGTTAGGAATGAGCAGTTCTTC.

The V gene is TRBV11-2, the J gene TRBJ1-1, with D possibly being TRBD1 (6 bases). This CDR3 has 16 residues. V dropped 0 bases and J dropped 2 bases, with 13 bases sitting between them. The germline V gene has CDR1 SGHAT and CDR2 FQNNGV. The CDR3 nucleotides are TGTGCCAGCAGCTTAGATTTCGGGACAAGTAACACTGAAGCTTTCTTT. It specifies CASSLDFGTSNTEAFF.

The chain has TRBV7-2 and TRBJ1-1; the match to TRBD1 covers 7 bases. CDR1 and CDR2 (germline): SGHTA, FQGNSA. After removal of 4 bases from V and 1 base from J, the junction contained 6 bases not matched to a gene. This CDR3 contains 15 residues. As DNA, the CDR3 is TGTGCCAGCAGCTCCCCAGGGGGAGGGAACACTGAAGCTTTCTTT. This encodes CASSSPGGGNTEAFF.

This chain connects TRBV7-2 to TRBJ2-2; D is ambiguous. Germline CDR1 and CDR2: SGHTA and FQGNSA. This CDR3 contains 15 residues. Trimming left V 1 base short and J 3 bases short, with 9 bases between. As DNA, the CDR3 is TGTGCCAGCAGCTTAGGAAACCCTTACACCGGGGAGCTGTTTTTT. Protein: CASSLGNPYTGELFF. Full variable domain (rest looked up from reference TRBV7-2 and TRBJ2-2): GAGVSQSPSNKVTEKGKDVELRCDPISGHTALYWYRQSLGQGLEFLIYFQGNSAPDKSGLPSDRFSAERTGGSVSTLTIQRTQQEDSAVYLCASSLGNPYTGELFFGEGSRLTVL.

The V gene is TRBV6-5, the J gene TRBJ1-1; 9 nucleotides agree with TRBD1. Per germline, CDR1 MNHEY and CDR2 SVGAGI. The CDR3 is 14 amino acids. Unmatched junction bases numbered 3, after V lost 7 bases and J lost 0 bases. The CDR3 loop reads CASIGQGMNTEAFF. The CDR3, as DNA: TGTGCCAGCATCGGACAGGGGATGAACACTGAAGCTTTCTTT.

V and J are TRBV6-5 and TRBJ2-1, with D unclear. Germline V lookup: CDR1 MNHEY, CDR2 SVGAGI. CDR3 length equals 15 residues. V lost 6 bases to trimming and J lost 0 bases, with 12 bases between them. This chain's CDR3 is CASSRSWSSYNEQFF. The CDR3 DNA reads as TGTGCCAGCAGCCGTAGCTGGAGCTCCTACAATGAGCAGTTCTTC.

V and J are TRBV7-6 and TRBJ2-1; the match to TRBD1 covers 7 bases. CDR1 and CDR2 (germline): SGHVS, FNYEAQ. The V segment lost 6 bases and the J segment 4 bases; nucleotides outside the gene matches: 9. CDR3 length: 15 amino acids. CDR3 protein: CASSPDRATYNEQFF. CDR3 DNA sequence: TGTGCCAGCAGTCCCGACAGGGCGACTTACAATGAGCAGTTCTTC.

The DNA of the CDR3 is TGTGCCAGCAGCTTAGCCAGGGATGGGGGATACAATGAGCAGTTCTTC. This translates into CASSLARDGGYNEQFF. The rearrangement links TRBV7-2 to TRBJ2-1; possibly TRBD1 or TRBD2 for D (5 bases each). The CDR3 covers 16 residues. Looked up from germline, CDR1 is SGHTA and CDR2 is FQGNSA. V was trimmed by 0 bases and J by 4 bases, leaving 13 bases between them.

This chain connects TRBV5-1 to TRBJ2-1, with 9 bases identical to TRBD1. The CDR3 has 16 amino acids. Per germline, CDR1 SGHRS and CDR2 YFSETQ. Germline trimming cut 0 bases from V and 6 bases from J; bases unmatched to any gene: 7. The CDR3 sequence is CASSLEGTGTLNEQFF. As DNA, the CDR3 is TGCGCCAGCAGCTTGGAGGGGACAGGGACCCTCAATGAGCAGTTCTTC.

This chain links TRBV24-1 with TRBJ2-3, with TRBD2 matching 14 bases. In germline, CDR1 is KGHDR, CDR2 SFDVKD. The V gene end was trimmed by 3 bases and the J gene end by 0 bases; junction bases not matched to a gene: 7. The CDR3 runs to 19 residues. This chain's CDR3 is CATSDPTSGRVPSTDTQYF. CDR3 DNA: TGTGCCACCAGTGATCCGACTAGCGGGAGGGTCCCTAGCACAGATACGCAGTATTTT.

In nucleotides, the CDR3 is TGTGCCAGCAGTTTACCAGTGAACACTGAAGCTTTCTTT. This codes for CASSLPVNTEAFF. The rearrangement links TRBV28 to TRBJ1-1; no definite D call. Germline V gene data show CDR1 as MDHEN and CDR2 as SYDVKM. V was clipped by 2 bases and J by 0 bases, with 4 bases between them. CDR3 length: 13 amino acids. The full variable domain, its missing parts supplied by reference TRBV28 and TRBJ1-1, is DVKVTQSSRYLVKRTGEKVFLECVQDMDHENMFWYRQDPGLGLRLIYFSYDVKMKEKGDIPEGYSVSREKKERFSLILESASTNQTSMYLCASSLPVNTEAFFGQGTRLTVV.

The rearrangement joins TRBV7-3 to TRBJ2-2; no clear D gene. Deletions cut 9 bases from V and 2 bases from J, with 13 bases between. Germline V CDR1 and CDR2: SGHTA, FQGTGA. This CDR3 is 14 amino acids long. The CDR3: CASKRGRNTGELFF. CDR3 DNA sequence: TGTGCCAGTAAAAGAGGTAGAAACACCGGGGAGCTGTTTTTT.

The genes are TRBV7-9 and TRBJ1-5; 7 nucleotides line up with TRBD1. This CDR3 is 14 amino acids long. CDR1 and CDR2 (germline): SEHNR, FQNEAQ (reference sequence). V lost 1 base to trimming and J lost 5 bases; unmatched junction nucleotides: 2. The CDR3 spells CASSLGQGYQPQHF. The CDR3 region has the DNA TGTGCCAGCAGCTTAGGACAGGGCTATCAGCCCCAGCATTTT.

The chain couples TRBV4-3 to TRBJ2-7; TRBD1 agrees at 7 bases. CDR3 length: 17 amino acids. Germline CDR1 and CDR2: LGHNA and YSLEER. Trimming removed 0 bases from V and 0 bases from J; junction bases left unmatched: 8. The CDR3 protein is CASSQDSGQFSSYEQYF. In DNA form, the CDR3 reads TGCGCCAGCAGCCAAGATTCGGGACAGTTCAGCTCCTACGAGCAGTACTTC.

This clone was seen only a few times. The V gene is TRBV7-8, the J gene TRBJ2-6; D unresolved. CDR3 length equals 17 residues. V was pared by 2 bases and J by 0 bases, with 11 bases between. The germline CDR1 and CDR2 sequences are SGHVS and FQNEAQ. This CDR3 is CASSLPRRFSGANVLTF. The CDR3 DNA reads as TGTGCCAGCAGCTTACCGCGCCGTTTCTCTGGGGCCAACGTCCTGACTTTC.

The chain employs TRBV5-4 and TRBJ2-7, with TRBD2 matching over 9 bases. Germline V CDR1 and CDR2: SGHNT, YYREEE (reference sequence). CDR3 size: 18 residues. Trimming at V came to 1 base and at J to 0 bases, leaving 11 bases not matched to a gene. The CDR3 DNA is TGTGCCAGCAGCTTGCTGGGCGGGAGGGCGCCCAGCTCCTACGAGCAGTACTTC. Protein product: CASSLLGGRAPSSYEQYF.

This sequence joins TRBV9 and TRBJ2-1, with a weak D call TRBD2 (7 bases). This CDR3 has 11 residues. Trimming pared 4 bases from V and 10 bases from J, leaving 9 bases between. Germline CDR1 and CDR2: SGDLS and YYNGEE. The CDR3 region has the DNA TGTGCCAGCAGCCCGGGGGGCGAGCAGTTCTTC. Its protein product is CASSPGGEQFF. The entire variable domain, with the rest obtained from reference TRBV9 and TRBJ2-1, is as follows: DSGVTQTPKHLITATGQRVTLRCSPRSGDLSVYWYQQSLDQGLQFLIQYYNGEERAKGNILERFSAQQFPDLHSELNLSSLELGDSALYFCASSPGGEQFFGPGTRLTVL.

The count of this clone is one. This chain connects TRBV5-8 to TRBJ2-1; D is unresolved. The CDR3 length is 16 residues. V was pared by 3 bases and J by 0 bases, with 13 bases between. Per germline, CDR1 SGHTS and CDR2 YDEGEE. The chain's CDR3 is CASSSLTPGSYNEQFF. The CDR3 DNA is TGTGCCAGCAGCTCCCTTACTCCAGGCTCCTACAATGAGCAGTTCTTC.

The rearrangement uses TRBV28 and TRBJ2-7; D is perhaps TRBD2 (6 bases). V was cut by 5 bases and J by 3 bases, with 20 bases left in between. The CDR3 loop spans 16 amino acids. Germline values: CDR1 MDHEN, CDR2 SYDVKM. The CDR3 bases are TGTGCCAGCAGTACAATAAGACCGGGGGACCTCTACGAGCAGTACTTC. Encoded protein: CASSTIRPGDLYEQYF.

This sequence joins TRBV2 and TRBJ1-5, with D tentatively TRBD1 (6 bases). Looked up from germline, CDR1 is SNHLY and CDR2 is FYNNEI. Trimming stripped 7 bases from V and 0 bases from J, with 13 bases between. The CDR3 is 15 amino acids. The CDR3 sequence: CASTPTGSSNQPQHF. In DNA, the CDR3 is TGTGCCAGCACCCCCACAGGGAGTAGCAATCAGCCCCAGCATTTT.

The chain carries TRBV6-2 or TRBV6-3 and TRBJ1-5; D perhaps matches TRBD1 (6 bases). The length of the CDR3 is 18 residues. V was trimmed by 6 bases and J by 7 bases, leaving 28 bases between them. Germline V gives CDR1 MNHEY, CDR2 SVGEGT. CDR3 bases: TGTGCCAGCAGATACCAATTCGGCGGTGGAGGGGGGGGGCAGCCCCAGCATTTT. Translating gives CASRYQFGGGGGGQPQHF.

The CDR3 DNA follows: TGCAGCACCAGAGTGACAGGGGGCCAGAACACTGAAGCTTTCTTT. It yields the protein CSTRVTGGQNTEAFF. This chain joins TRBV29-1 and TRBJ1-1; the match to TRBD1 covers 10 bases. Germline CDR1 is SQVTM and CDR2 is ANQGSEA. The CDR3 sequence is 15 residues long. V was clipped by 8 bases and J by 1 base; unmatched bases: 10. Combining the CDR3 with reference TRBV29-1 and TRBJ1-1 gives the whole variable domain SAVISQKPSRDICQRGTSLTIQCQVDSQVTMMFWYRQQPGQSLTLIATANQGSEATYESGFVIDKFPISRPNLTFSTLTVSNMSPEDSSIYLCSTRVTGGQNTEAFFGQGTRLTVV.

The rearrangement links TRBV6-2 or TRBV6-3 to TRBJ2-1; the match to TRBD2 covers 13 bases. V was clipped by 2 bases and J by 2 bases; unmatched bases: 6. This CDR3 comprises 18 residues. Looked up from germline, CDR1 is MNHEY and CDR2 is SVGEGT. The CDR3 DNA is TGTGCCAGCAGTTACCATGGACTAGCGGGAGTGACCTACAATGAGCAGTTCTTC. This translates into CASSYHGLAGVTYNEQFF.